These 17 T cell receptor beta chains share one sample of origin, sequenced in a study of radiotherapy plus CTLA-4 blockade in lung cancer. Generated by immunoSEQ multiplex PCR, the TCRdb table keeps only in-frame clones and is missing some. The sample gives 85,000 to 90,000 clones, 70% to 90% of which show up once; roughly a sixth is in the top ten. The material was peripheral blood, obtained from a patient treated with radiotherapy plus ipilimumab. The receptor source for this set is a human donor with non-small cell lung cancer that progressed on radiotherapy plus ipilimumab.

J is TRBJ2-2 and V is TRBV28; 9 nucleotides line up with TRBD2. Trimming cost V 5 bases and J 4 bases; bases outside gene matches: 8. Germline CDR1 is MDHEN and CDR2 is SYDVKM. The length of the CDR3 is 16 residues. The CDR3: CASSPSGAGITGELFF. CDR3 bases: TGTGCCAGCAGTCCTAGCGGGGCCGGCATCACCGGGGAGCTGTTTTTT.

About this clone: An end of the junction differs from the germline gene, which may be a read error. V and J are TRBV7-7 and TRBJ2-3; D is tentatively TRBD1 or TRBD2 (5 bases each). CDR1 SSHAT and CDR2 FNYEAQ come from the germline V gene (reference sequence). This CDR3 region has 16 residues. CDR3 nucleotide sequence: TGTGCTAGCAGCTTAGCTCGGGACCGTAGCACAGATACGCAGTATTTT. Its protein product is CASSLARDRSTDTQYF.

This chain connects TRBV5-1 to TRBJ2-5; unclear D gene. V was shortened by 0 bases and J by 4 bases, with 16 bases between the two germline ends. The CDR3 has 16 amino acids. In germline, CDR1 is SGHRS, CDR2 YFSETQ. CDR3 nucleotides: TGCGCCAGCAGCTTGGGTGTCTCTAAAGTCGGAGAGACCCAGTACTTC. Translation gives CASSLGVSKVGETQYF.

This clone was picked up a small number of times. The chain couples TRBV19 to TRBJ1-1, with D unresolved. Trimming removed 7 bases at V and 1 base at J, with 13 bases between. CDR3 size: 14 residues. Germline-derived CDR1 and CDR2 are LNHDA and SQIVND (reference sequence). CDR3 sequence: CASMDEFSNTEAFF. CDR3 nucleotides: TGTGCCAGTATGGACGAATTTTCGAACACTGAAGCTTTCTTT. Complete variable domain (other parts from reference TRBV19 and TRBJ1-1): DGGITQSPKYLFRKEGQNVTLSCEQNLNHDAMYWYRQDPGQGLRLIYYSQIVNDFQKGDIAEGYSVSREKKESFPLTVTSAQKNPTAFYLCASMDEFSNTEAFFGQGTRLTVV.

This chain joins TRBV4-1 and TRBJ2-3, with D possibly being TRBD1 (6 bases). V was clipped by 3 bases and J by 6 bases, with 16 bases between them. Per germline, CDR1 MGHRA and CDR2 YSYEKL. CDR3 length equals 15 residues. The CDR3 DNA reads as TGCGCCAGCAGCCAGAGGGACACCGGATGGGATACGCAGTATTTT. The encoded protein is CASSQRDTGWDTQYF.

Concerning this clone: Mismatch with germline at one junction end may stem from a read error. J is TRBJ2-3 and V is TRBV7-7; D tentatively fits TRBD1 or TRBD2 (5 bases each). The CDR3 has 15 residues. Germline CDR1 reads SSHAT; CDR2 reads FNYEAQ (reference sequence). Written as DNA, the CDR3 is TGTGCTAGCAGCCGGGGACGCACTAGCACAGATACGCAGTATTTT. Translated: CASSRGRTSTDTQYF.

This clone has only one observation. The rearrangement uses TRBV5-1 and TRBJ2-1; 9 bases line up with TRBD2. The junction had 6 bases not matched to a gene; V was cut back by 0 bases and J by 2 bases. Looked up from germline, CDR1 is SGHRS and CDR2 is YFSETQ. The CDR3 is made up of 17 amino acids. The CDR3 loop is CASSLGNSGGAYNEQFF. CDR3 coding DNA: TGCGCCAGCAGCTTGGGTAATAGCGGGGGCGCCTACAATGAGCAGTTCTTC.

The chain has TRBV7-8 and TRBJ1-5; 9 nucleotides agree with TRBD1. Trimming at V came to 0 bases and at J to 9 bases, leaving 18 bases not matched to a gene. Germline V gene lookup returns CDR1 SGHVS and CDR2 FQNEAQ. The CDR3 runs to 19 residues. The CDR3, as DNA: TGTGCCAGCAGCTTAGCGGGGATGGGACAGGGCCTTCAATTGGCGCCCCAGCATTTT. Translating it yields CASSLAGMGQGLQLAPQHF.

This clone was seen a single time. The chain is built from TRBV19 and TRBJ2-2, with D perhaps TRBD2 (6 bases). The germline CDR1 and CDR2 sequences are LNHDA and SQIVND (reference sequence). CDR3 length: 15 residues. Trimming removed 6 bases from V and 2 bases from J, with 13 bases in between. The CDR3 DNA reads TGTGCCAGTAGCACCACGGGACTCAACACCGGGGAGCTGTTTTTT. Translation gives CASSTTGLNTGELFF.

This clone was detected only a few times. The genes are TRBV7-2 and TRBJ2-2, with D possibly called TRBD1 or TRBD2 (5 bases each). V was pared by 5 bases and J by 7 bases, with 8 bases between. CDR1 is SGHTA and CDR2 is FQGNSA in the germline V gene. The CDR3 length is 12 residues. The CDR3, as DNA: TGTGCCAGCAGCGCGAGGGGCGGGGAGCTGTTTTTT. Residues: CASSARGGELFF.

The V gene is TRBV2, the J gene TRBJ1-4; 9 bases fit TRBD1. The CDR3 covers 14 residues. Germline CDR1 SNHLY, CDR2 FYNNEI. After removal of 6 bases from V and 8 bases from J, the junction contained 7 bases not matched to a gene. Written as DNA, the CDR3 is TGTGCCAGCAGCAAGGACAGGGGCAGCGAAAAACTGTTTTTT. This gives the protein CASSKDRGSEKLFF.

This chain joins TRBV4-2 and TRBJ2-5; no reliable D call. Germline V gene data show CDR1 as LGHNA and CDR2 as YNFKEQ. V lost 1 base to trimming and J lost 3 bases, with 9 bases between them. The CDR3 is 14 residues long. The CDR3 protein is CASSQGSSKETQYF. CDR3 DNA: TGTGCCAGCAGCCAAGGAAGCAGTAAAGAGACCCAGTACTTC.

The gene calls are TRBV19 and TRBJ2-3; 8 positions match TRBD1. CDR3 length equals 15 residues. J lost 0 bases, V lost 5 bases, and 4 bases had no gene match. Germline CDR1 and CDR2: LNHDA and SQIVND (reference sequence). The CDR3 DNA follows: TGTGCCAGTAGTCCAGGGGGCATTAGCACAGATACGCAGTATTTT. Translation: CASSPGGISTDTQYF.

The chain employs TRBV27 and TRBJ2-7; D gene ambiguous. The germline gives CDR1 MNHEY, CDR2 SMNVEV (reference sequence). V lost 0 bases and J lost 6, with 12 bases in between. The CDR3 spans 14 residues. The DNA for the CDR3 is TGTGCCAGCAGTTTATCCCCTGGAACGGGCGAGCAGTACTTC. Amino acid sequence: CASSLSPGTGEQYF.

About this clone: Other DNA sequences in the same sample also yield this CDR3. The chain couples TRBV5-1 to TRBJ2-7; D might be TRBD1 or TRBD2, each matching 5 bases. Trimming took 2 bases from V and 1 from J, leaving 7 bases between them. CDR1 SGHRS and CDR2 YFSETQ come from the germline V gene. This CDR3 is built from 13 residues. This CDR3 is CASSFGASYEQYF. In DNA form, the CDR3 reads TGCGCCAGCAGCTTCGGGGCGTCCTACGAGCAGTACTTC. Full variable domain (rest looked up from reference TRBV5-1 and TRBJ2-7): KAGVTQTPRYLIKTRGQQVTLSCSPISGHRSVSWYQQTPGQGLQFLFEYFSETQRNKGNFPGRFSGRQFSNSRSEMNVSTLELGDSALYLCASSFGASYEQYFGPGTRLTVT.

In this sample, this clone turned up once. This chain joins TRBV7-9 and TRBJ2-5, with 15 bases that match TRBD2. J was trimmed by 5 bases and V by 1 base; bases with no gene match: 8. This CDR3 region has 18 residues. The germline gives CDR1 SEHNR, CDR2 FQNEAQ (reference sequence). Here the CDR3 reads CASSLVYGLAGGYETQYF. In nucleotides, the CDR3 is TGTGCCAGCAGCTTAGTCTATGGACTAGCGGGAGGGTACGAGACCCAGTACTTC.

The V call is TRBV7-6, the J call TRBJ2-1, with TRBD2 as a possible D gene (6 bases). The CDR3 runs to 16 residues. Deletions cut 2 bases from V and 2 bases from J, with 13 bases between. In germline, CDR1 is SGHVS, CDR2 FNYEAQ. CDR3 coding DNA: TGTGCCAGCAGCTTATATACGGGAGAGACCTACAATGAGCAGTTCTTC. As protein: CASSLYTGETYNEQFF. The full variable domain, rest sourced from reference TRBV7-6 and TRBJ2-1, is GAGVSQSPRYKVTKRGQDVALRCDPISGHVSLYWYRQALGQGPEFLTYFNYEAQQDKSGLPNDRFSAERPEGSISTLTIQRTEQRDSAMYRCASSLYTGETYNEQFFGPGTRLTVL.